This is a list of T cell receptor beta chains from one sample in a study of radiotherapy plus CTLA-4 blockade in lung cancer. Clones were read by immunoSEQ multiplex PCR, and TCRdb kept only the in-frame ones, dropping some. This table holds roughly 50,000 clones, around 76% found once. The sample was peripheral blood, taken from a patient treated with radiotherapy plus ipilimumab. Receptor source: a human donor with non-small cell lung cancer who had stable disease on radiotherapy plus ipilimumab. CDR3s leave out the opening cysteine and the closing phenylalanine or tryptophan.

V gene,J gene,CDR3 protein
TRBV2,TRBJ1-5,ASTPGPMQPQH
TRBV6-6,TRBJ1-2,ASSYTTARGYT
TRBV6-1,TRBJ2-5,ASSWAGTPKETQY
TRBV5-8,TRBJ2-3,ASSSLDRGLDTQY
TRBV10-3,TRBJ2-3,AIRATSVGTDTQY
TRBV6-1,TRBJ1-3,ASSDSGSGNTIY
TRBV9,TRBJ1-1,ASSRTGWNTEAF
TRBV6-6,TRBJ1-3,ASSPVLGGGNTIY
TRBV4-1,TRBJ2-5,ASSQESAGRAETQY
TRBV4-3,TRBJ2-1,ASSPLYWGSYNEQF
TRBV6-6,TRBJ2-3,ASNEMGLTDTQY
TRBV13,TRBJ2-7,ASSLGRGLSEQY
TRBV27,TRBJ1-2,ASRLDAGTGDSNYGYT
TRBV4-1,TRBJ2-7,ASSQVRTSGSYEQY
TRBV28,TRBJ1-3,ASSLLGGTGSGNTIY
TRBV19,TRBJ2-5,ASSIDPTRQDGQY
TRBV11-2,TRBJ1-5,ASSQGISAQPQH
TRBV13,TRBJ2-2,ASSLLQVNTGELF
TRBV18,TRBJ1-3,ASSAGSAGNTIY
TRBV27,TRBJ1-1,ASSLLIGGVLTEAF